One sample yielded the 16 T cell receptor beta chains listed below, sequenced in a study of blood T cells in healthy people across ages. The second PCR ran roughly 7 to 12 cycles with a sample-barcoded 5' primer and J-beta primers. TCRdb reprocessed the 5' RACE reads via MiXCR and lists one record per CDR3 protein. The data contain 850,000 to 1,100,000 distinct CDR3 sequences, about two fifths of them singletons. Sequenced sample: blood. The receptors come from a young man in good health.

This clonotype has a handful of counts. J is TRBJ2-7 and V is TRBV6-5; 8 bases match TRBD1. There are 15 residues in the CDR3. CDR1 is MNHEY and CDR2 is SVGAGI in the germline V gene. V was clipped by 0 bases and J by 4 bases; unmatched bases: 5. For the CDR3, the DNA is TGTGCCAGCAGTTACTCGTGGCAGGGGGCTTACGAGCAGTACTTC. Translating gives CASSYSWQGAYEQYF.

The chain employs TRBV7-9 and TRBJ1-6, with 8 bases fitting TRBD1. V lost 5 bases, J lost 1 base, and 7 bases stayed unmatched. The germline gives CDR1 SEHNR, CDR2 FQNEAQ (reference sequence). The CDR3 contains 17 residues. CDR3 region: CASSGDWTGSYNSPLHF. The DNA of the CDR3 is TGTGCCAGCAGCGGAGATTGGACAGGGTCCTATAATTCACCCCTCCACTTT. Full variable domain (remainder filled in from reference TRBV7-9 and TRBJ1-6): DTGVSQNPRHKITKRGQNVTFRCDPISEHNRLYWYRQTLGQGPEFLTYFQNEAQLEKSRLLSDRFSAERPKGSFSTLEIQRTEQGDSAMYLCASSGDWTGSYNSPLHFGNGTRLTVT.

The CDR3 here is CASSQELYNEQYF. The DNA for the CDR3 is TGCGCCAGCTCACAGGAACTTTACAATGAGCAGTACTTC. J is TRBJ2-5 and V is TRBV5-1; tentatively, D is TRBD1 (5 bases). CDR3 length equals 13 residues. The V gene lost 7 bases and the J gene lost 11 bases, with 21 bases spanning the gap. The germline V gene has CDR1 SGHRS and CDR2 YFSETQ.

This rearrangement joins TRBV24-1 to TRBJ2-7, with 7 bases that match TRBD1. V was pared by 5 bases and J by 9 bases, with 3 bases of the junction left unmatched. Germline CDR1 and CDR2: KGHDR and SFDVKD. This CDR3 comprises 11 residues. The CDR3 region is CATSVRDRQYF. DNA for the CDR3: TGTGCCACCAGTGTCCGGGACAGGCAGTACTTC.

This clonotype was found a few times. The chain has TRBV12-3 or TRBV12-4 and TRBJ1-2; 9 nucleotides match TRBD1. The junction had 15 bases not matched to a gene; V was cut back by 5 bases and J by 8 bases. This CDR3 contains 16 residues. The CDR3 bases are TGTGCCAGCAGTCCGGGACAGGGAGCGGCTGGGAGAGGCTACACCTTC. It is translated as CASSPGQGAAGRGYTF.

This clonotype was found a few times. The chain couples TRBV4-2 to TRBJ1-2; no clear D gene. Germline lookup yields CDR1 LGHNA and CDR2 YNFKEQ. CDR3 length equals 15 residues. V shed 0 bases and J shed 4 bases, with 12 bases lying between them. This CDR3 is CASSQDNGEFYGYTF. CDR3 DNA: TGTGCCAGCAGCCAAGATAACGGGGAATTCTATGGCTACACCTTC.

This clonotype was found once. The chain combines TRBV7-2 with TRBJ2-2; possibly TRBD1 for D (6 bases). The CDR3 totals 14 residues. Germline V CDR1 and CDR2: SGHTA, FQGNSA. V lost 1 base and J 8 bases, leaving 11 bases between the germline ends. CDR3 nucleotides: TGTGCCAGCAGCTTAGGGGCAGGGGCAGGGGAGCTGTTTTTT. This encodes CASSLGAGAGELFF. The full variable domain, rest sourced from reference TRBV7-2 and TRBJ2-2, is GAGVSQSPSNKVTEKGKDVELRCDPISGHTALYWYRQSLGQGLEFLIYFQGNSAPDKSGLPSDRFSAERTGGSVSTLTIQRTQQEDSAVYLCASSLGAGAGELFFGEGSRLTVL.

In its sample, this clonotype was seen many times. V gene TRBV6-1 combines with J gene TRBJ2-1; D might be TRBD1 (5 bases). Trimming left V 4 bases short and J 0 bases short, with 13 bases between. CDR3 size: 16 residues. Looked up from germline, CDR1 is MNHNS and CDR2 is SASEGT. This CDR3 is CASSGNSQGSYNEQFF. The CDR3 DNA is TGTGCCAGCAGTGGTAACTCCCAGGGCTCCTACAATGAGCAGTTCTTC.

To note about this clonotype: One junction end does not reproduce the germline sequence, and a read error may be involved. The chain has TRBV7-9 and TRBJ1-6; D is unclear. CDR3 length: 11 amino acids. Germline loops: CDR1 SEHNR, CDR2 FQNEAQ (reference sequence). The CDR3 DNA sequence: TGTGCCAGCAGCACCGATTCACCCCCCCACTTT. This gives the protein CASSTDSPPHF.

V gene TRBV3-1 combines with J gene TRBJ2-3; D remains unclear. Germline CDR1 is LGHDT and CDR2 is YNNKEL (reference sequence). V lost 0 bases and J lost 3, with 13 bases in between. The CDR3 loop spans 16 amino acids. CDR3 region: CASSQERPSETDTQYF. The CDR3 DNA is TGTGCCAGCAGCCAAGAGCGGCCTTCCGAGACAGATACGCAGTATTTT.

This clonotype was observed a few times. The chain employs TRBV28 and TRBJ2-1, with 7 bases matching TRBD2. The CDR3 extends over 14 amino acids. V dropped 6 bases and J dropped 8; count of bases not matched to a gene: 10. Germline loops: CDR1 MDHEN, CDR2 SYDVKM. The CDR3 DNA reads as TGTGCCAGCAGCCCGCCAGGGAGGGAGTATGAGCAGTTCTTC. It encodes CASSPPGREYEQFF.

There are a few counts of this clonotype. The chain employs TRBV12-3 or TRBV12-4 and TRBJ2-3, with TRBD2 identical over 14 bases. The V gene end was trimmed by 5 bases and the J gene end by 5 bases; junction bases not matched to a gene: 9. This CDR3 is built from 17 residues. The CDR3 loop is CASSRTSGGLLKDTQYF. CDR3 sequence (DNA): TGTGCCAGCAGTCGGACTAGCGGGGGGTTACTAAAAGATACGCAGTATTTT.

Details on this clonotype: The conserved phenylalanine or tryptophan is not found at the CDR3 terminus, so this likely reflects a read error. The J gene is TRBJ2-7, the V gene TRBV7-2, with D perhaps TRBD1 (6 bases). The V gene lost 1 base and the J gene lost 10 bases, with 20 bases spanning the gap. Per germline, CDR1 SGHTA and CDR2 FQGNSA. This CDR3 is 15 amino acids long. CDR3: CASSLGFGGAFPQYL. CDR3 in DNA: TGTGCCAGCAGCTTAGGCTTTGGGGGCGCCTTCCCCCAGTACTTA.

The chain carries TRBV7-2 and TRBJ1-2, with unresolved D. V was clipped by 5 bases and J by 4 bases, with 11 bases between them. Germline lookup yields CDR1 SGHTA and CDR2 FQGNSA. This CDR3 has 13 residues. The CDR3 spells CASSPARRYGYTF. The CDR3 nucleotides read TGTGCCAGCAGCCCTGCCAGGCGCTATGGCTACACCTTC. Looking up the rest from reference TRBV7-2 and TRBJ1-2 gives the full variable domain: GAGVSQSPSNKVTEKGKDVELRCDPISGHTALYWYRQSLGQGLEFLIYFQGNSAPDKSGLPSDRFSAERTGGSVSTLTIQRTQQEDSAVYLCASSPARRYGYTFGSGTRLTVV.

This clonotype turned up a few times. This chain joins TRBV7-9 and TRBJ2-1; the match to TRBD1 covers 12 bases. CDR3 length equals 17 residues. V was clipped by 2 bases and J by 0 bases; unmatched bases: 2. CDR1 is SEHNR and CDR2 is FQNEAQ in the germline V gene (reference sequence). The CDR3 protein is CASSLKGQGASYNEQFF. In DNA form, the CDR3 reads TGTGCCAGCAGCTTAAAGGGACAGGGGGCCTCCTACAATGAGCAGTTCTTC.

This clonotype was observed a few times. V and J are TRBV20-1 and TRBJ2-3; possibly TRBD2 for D (6 bases). Germline V gene lookup returns CDR1 DFQATT and CDR2 SNEGSKA (reference sequence). This CDR3 region has 13 residues. The CDR3 is CTSRGALTDTQYF. DNA for the CDR3: TGCACCTCGCGGGGAGCCCTCACAGATACGCAGTATTTT.